The rows below give T cell receptor beta chains drawn from one sample of a study of blood T cells in healthy people across ages. TCRdb redid the calling of the 5' RACE reads with MiXCR, one entry per CDR3 protein. The table has hundreds of thousands of distinct CDR3 sequences, over 45% seen once. The sample was blood. These receptors all come from a man under 40 in good health. Both conserved end residues are part of each CDR3. Rows give clone size only sometimes, using once, few, many, or a class for an expanded clone.

cdr3_aa: CASSVQPTGTQYF
v_call: TRBV10-1
clone_size: NA

cdr3_aa: CATSRDFQETQYF
v_call: TRBV15
clone_size: NA

cdr3_aa: CSATHDNYGYTF
v_call: TRBV20-1
clone_size: NA

cdr3_aa: CASSDRGLGDTQYF
v_call: TRBV10-3
clone_size: few

cdr3_aa: CSARDGLAGEETQYF
v_call: TRBV20-1
clone_size: NA

cdr3_aa: CACSRDETYEQYF
v_call: TRBV4-2
clone_size: NA

cdr3_aa: CASSPSTGVQYF
v_call: TRBV9
clone_size: few

cdr3_aa: CASYQTRYEQYF
v_call: TRBV5-1
clone_size: NA

cdr3_aa: CSCGRTKETQYF
v_call: TRBV20-1
clone_size: NA

cdr3_aa: CSARDLSGTGLYEQYF
v_call: TRBV20-1
clone_size: NA

cdr3_aa: CASSRTGESNEQFF
v_call: TRBV6-5
clone_size: NA

cdr3_aa: CASSLGPGLAGGFSYNEQFF
v_call: TRBV7-9
clone_size: NA

cdr3_aa: CASSPGGTLISTDTQYF
v_call: TRBV7-2
clone_size: few

cdr3_aa: CSAAGTSGTNEQFF
v_call: TRBV20-1
clone_size: NA

cdr3_aa: CASSQQQGGDYGYTF
v_call: TRBV5-1
clone_size: NA

cdr3_aa: CASTGGDEKLFF
v_call: TRBV28
clone_size: few

cdr3_aa: CASSRQTTNEKLFF
v_call: TRBV7-9
clone_size: few

cdr3_aa: CASSLIGQSYEQYF
v_call: TRBV7-2
clone_size: few

cdr3_aa: CASSQEFPNIQYF
v_call: TRBV4-3
clone_size: few

cdr3_aa: CASSPQGNGYTF
v_call: TRBV7-2
clone_size: few

cdr3_aa: CASSWAGGPTNQFF
v_call: TRBV6-2/TRBV6-3
clone_size: NA

cdr3_aa: CASSDFLEQYF
v_call: TRBV25-1
clone_size: NA

cdr3_aa: CASSYSSTIAKNIQYF
v_call: TRBV6-5
clone_size: NA

cdr3_aa: CASSLSKAGGDTQYF
v_call: TRBV7-9
clone_size: NA

cdr3_aa: CASKQDLDIQYF
v_call: TRBV6-2/TRBV6-3
clone_size: NA

cdr3_aa: CASSIDHRGSSYNEQFF
v_call: TRBV19
clone_size: once

cdr3_aa: CASSSGLGLAGYEQYF
v_call: TRBV7-2
clone_size: NA

cdr3_aa: CASSQERGQHGYTF
v_call: TRBV4-3
clone_size: many

cdr3_aa: CSAHLRGLAGESTDTQYF
v_call: TRBV20-1
clone_size: NA

cdr3_aa: CASSYHFQETQYF
v_call: TRBV6-2/TRBV6-3
clone_size: NA

cdr3_aa: CASGQESGEGSNQPQHF
v_call: TRBV4-3
clone_size: NA

cdr3_aa: CSARVSGDYQETQYF
v_call: TRBV20-1
clone_size: few

cdr3_aa: CASRPRQGSGANVPTF
v_call: TRBV6-2/TRBV6-3
clone_size: NA

cdr3_aa: CASTPNRGQGPQYF
v_call: TRBV25-1
clone_size: few

cdr3_aa: CASSPGLAGTDTQYF
v_call: TRBV5-1
clone_size: many

cdr3_aa: CASSQVGTRSSGANVLTF
v_call: TRBV3-1
clone_size: NA

cdr3_aa: CASSPLDRPPNEQFF
v_call: TRBV7-9
clone_size: NA

cdr3_aa: CASSYGGLTEAFF
v_call: TRBV6-5
clone_size: NA

cdr3_aa: CSARDAQGGYGYTF
v_call: TRBV20-1
clone_size: NA

cdr3_aa: CASSVSGVDNEQYF
v_call: TRBV2
clone_size: NA

cdr3_aa: CASSLRAGTGANVLTF
v_call: TRBV7-2
clone_size: NA

cdr3_aa: CASSKWEDTQETQYF
v_call: TRBV21-1
clone_size: NA

cdr3_aa: CASSYSIWDGQGSGYTF
v_call: TRBV6-2/TRBV6-3
clone_size: once

cdr3_aa: CSARDHWFGTGYGYTF
v_call: TRBV20-1
clone_size: few

cdr3_aa: CASRGNSAYNEQFF
v_call: TRBV28
clone_size: NA

cdr3_aa: CATQSDTQYF
v_call: TRBV28
clone_size: NA

cdr3_aa: CASRTNLNEQFF
v_call: TRBV6-6
clone_size: NA

cdr3_aa: CSIRDGHSYEQYF
v_call: TRBV29-1
clone_size: NA

cdr3_aa: CATSSLGGSGANVLTF
v_call: TRBV15
clone_size: NA

cdr3_aa: CASSVAGYHAEQYF
v_call: TRBV5-1
clone_size: NA

cdr3_aa: CASSSGSEIAKNIQYF
v_call: TRBV7-8
clone_size: NA

cdr3_aa: CASSQETGTYGEKLFF
v_call: TRBV7-9
clone_size: NA

cdr3_aa: CASSPRADRLYGYTF
v_call: TRBV6-5
clone_size: few

cdr3_aa: CSAPGEAWETQYF
v_call: TRBV20-1
clone_size: NA

cdr3_aa: CSASDSTTSGRAGTQYF
v_call: TRBV20-1
clone_size: NA